This T cell receptor (beta chain) was documented in a study of T cells after yellow fever vaccination. Background on the study: Each low-cell-number fraction was prepared by means of SMART-Seq v4 Ultra Low Input.

The CDR3 has 14 amino acids. Per germline, CDR1 SEHNR and CDR2 FQNEAQ (reference sequence). V gave up 8 bases and J gave up 0 bases, with 11 bases separating them. 5'RACE template switching generated TCR cDNA, adding a universal primer site and UMIs. One entry per CDR3 protein, called by TCRdb with MiXCR from the 5' RACE reads. The sample consists of around 250,000 distinct CDR3 sequences, about 7% of them appearing once. Points from the study as a whole: The booster saw the reappearance of most primary-vaccination clones (about 95% CD4, 88% CD8).

As to this clonotype: What it recognizes is unknown.

This receptor was identified in a man aged 25 to 40 who received the YFV17D yellow fever vaccine. Sequencing was performed on CD4+ T cells sorted from PBMCs, taken 15 days after the yellow fever booster vaccination. V is TRBV7-9 and J is TRBJ1-3, with no clear D. The DNA for the CDR3 is TGTGCCAGCCTAAAACAGAACTCTGGAAACACCATATATTTT. Translation gives CASLKQNSGNTIYF.